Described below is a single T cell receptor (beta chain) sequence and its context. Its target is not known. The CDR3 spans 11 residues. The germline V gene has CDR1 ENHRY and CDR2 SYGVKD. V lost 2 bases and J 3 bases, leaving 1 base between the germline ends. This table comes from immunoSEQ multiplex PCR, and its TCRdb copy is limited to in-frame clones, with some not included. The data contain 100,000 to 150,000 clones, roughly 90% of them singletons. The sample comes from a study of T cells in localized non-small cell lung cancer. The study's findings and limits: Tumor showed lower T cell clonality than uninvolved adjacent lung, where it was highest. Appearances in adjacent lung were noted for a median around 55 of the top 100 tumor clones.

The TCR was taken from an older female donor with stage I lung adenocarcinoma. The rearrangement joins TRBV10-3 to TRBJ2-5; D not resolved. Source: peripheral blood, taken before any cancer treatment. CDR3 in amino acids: CAISEEETQYF. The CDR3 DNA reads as TGTGCCATCAGTGAGGAAGAGACCCAGTACTTC.